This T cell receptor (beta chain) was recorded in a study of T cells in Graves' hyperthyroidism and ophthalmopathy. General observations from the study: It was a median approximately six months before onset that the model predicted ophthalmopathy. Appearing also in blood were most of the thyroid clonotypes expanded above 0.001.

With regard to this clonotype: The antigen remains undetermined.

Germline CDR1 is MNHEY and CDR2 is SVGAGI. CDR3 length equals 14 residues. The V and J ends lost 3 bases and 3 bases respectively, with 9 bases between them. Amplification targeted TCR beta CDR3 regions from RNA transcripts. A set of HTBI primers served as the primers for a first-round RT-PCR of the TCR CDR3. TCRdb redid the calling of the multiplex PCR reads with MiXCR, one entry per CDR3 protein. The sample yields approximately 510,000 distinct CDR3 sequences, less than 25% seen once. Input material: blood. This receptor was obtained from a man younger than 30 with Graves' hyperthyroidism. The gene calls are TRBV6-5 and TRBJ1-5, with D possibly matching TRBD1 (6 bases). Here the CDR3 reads CASSYGGYNQPQHF. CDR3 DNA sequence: TGTGCCAGCAGTTATGGGGGCTACAATCAGCCCCAGCATTTT.